The 11 T cell receptor beta chains reported below all come from one sample, sequenced in a study of human T cells and chemical hapten exposure. Stated time point: patch test 1, 2 weeks after DPC sensitization. The treatment is: therapeutic diphenylcyclopropenone sensitization with weekly scalp DPC. TCRdb processed the RACE reads anew with MiXCR; each CDR3 protein has one entry. The repertoire includes some 350,000 distinct CDR3 sequences, roughly 6.9% of them detected once, and 7.5% to 8.5% sits in the top ten. Sequenced material: whole blood, taken in connection with sensitization to the hapten diphenylcyclopropenone (DPC). These receptors all come from a woman between 18 and 29 years old with alopecia areata. Some clones in this sample may be carry-over from other donors' samples.

In this sample, this clonotype turned up a few times. The rearrangement links TRBV6-2 or TRBV6-3 to TRBJ2-1; a weak D match, TRBD2 (7 bases). This CDR3 comprises 13 residues. Trimming removed 7 bases at V and 12 bases at J, with 19 bases between. Germline CDR1 reads MNHEY; CDR2 reads SVGEGT. The DNA for the CDR3 is TGTGCCAGCAAGGACGGGGGGCAGTACGGGCAGTTCTTC. This gives the protein CASKDGGQYGQFF.

The chain recombines TRBV6-4 with TRBJ2-7; tentative D call: TRBD2 (6 bases). The CDR3 consists of 15 residues. Germline V gene data show CDR1 as MRHNA and CDR2 as SNTAGT. The V gene lost 9 bases and the J gene lost 1 base, with 19 bases spanning the gap. The CDR3 here is CARGGADIFSYEQYF. CDR3 coding DNA: TGTGCCAGAGGCGGGGCAGATATATTTTCCTACGAGCAGTACTTC.

The chain recombines TRBV7-2 with TRBJ2-5; D is ambiguous. In germline, CDR1 is SGHTA, CDR2 FQGNSA. The CDR3 spans 16 residues. V lost 5 bases, J lost 5 bases, and 21 bases lay in between. CDR3 sequence (DNA): TGTGCCAGCAGCCCACTACGGAGATCACAAGGGGAGACCCAGTACTTC. Amino acid sequence: CASSPLRRSQGETQYF.

This clonotype was counted at least ten times. This chain uses TRBV5-1 with TRBJ2-5; D perhaps matches TRBD1 (6 bases). The V end lost 0 bases, the J end lost 4 bases, and 19 bases lay between the germline ends. The CDR3 has 17 amino acids. Germline CDR1 SGHRS, CDR2 YFSETQ. CDR3 protein: CASSLGQDSPAGETQYF. CDR3 bases: TGCGCCAGCAGCTTGGGACAGGACAGCCCGGCGGGAGAGACCCAGTACTTC.

The chain links TRBV11-1 to TRBJ1-5; D is undetermined. The V and J ends lost 4 bases and 3 bases respectively, with 10 bases between them. CDR1 and CDR2 from the germline V gene are SGHAT and FQDESV (reference sequence). The length of the CDR3 is 14 residues. The CDR3 loop reads CASSSAGNNQPQHF. As DNA, the CDR3 is TGTGCCAGCAGCTCAGCCGGGAACAATCAGCCCCAGCATTTT.

This clonotype was counted ten times or more. The rearrangement uses TRBV11-2 and TRBJ2-1; TRBD1 aligns across 9 bases. V was pared by 5 bases and J by 6 bases, with 2 bases of the junction left unmatched. Per germline, CDR1 SGHAT and CDR2 FQNNGV. This CDR3 spans 13 amino acids. The CDR3 DNA reads as TGTGCCAGCAGCCCGACAGGGGGCAATGAGCAGTTCTTC. Its protein product is CASSPTGGNEQFF. The variable domain in full, completed from reference TRBV11-2 and TRBJ2-1, reads EAGVAQSPRYKIIEKRQSVAFWCNPISGHATLYWYQQILGQGPKLLIQFQNNGVVDDSQLPKDRFSAERLKGVDSTLKIQPAKLEDSAVYLCASSPTGGNEQFFGPGTRLTVL.

The chain recombines TRBV6-5 with TRBJ1-1, with TRBD1 identical over 9 bases. The V segment lost 4 bases and the J segment 3 bases; nucleotides outside the gene matches: 12. Per the germline V gene, CDR1 is MNHEY and CDR2 is SVGAGI. The CDR3 loop spans 17 amino acids. The CDR3 here is CASSSRQGVGLDTEAFF. The CDR3 DNA reads as TGTGCCAGCAGTTCTCGACAGGGGGTGGGCCTGGACACTGAAGCTTTCTTT.

This clonotype was detected only a few times. The gene calls are TRBV5-1 and TRBJ2-7; D might be TRBD1 (5 bases). Between the trimmed V and J ends, which lost 4 bases and 2 bases, there was a span of 13 bases. The CDR3 is 14 amino acids. Germline assignment: CDR1 SGHRS and CDR2 YFSETQ. In DNA, the CDR3 is TGCGCCAGCAGCCCGGACACCAACACCTACGAGCAGTACTTC. Its protein product is CASSPDTNTYEQYF. The entire variable domain, with the rest obtained from reference TRBV5-1 and TRBJ2-7, is as follows: KAGVTQTPRYLIKTRGQQVTLSCSPISGHRSVSWYQQTPGQGLQFLFEYFSETQRNKGNFPGRFSGRQFSNSRSEMNVSTLELGDSALYLCASSPDTNTYEQYFGPGTRLTVT.

In its sample, this clonotype was seen a few times. The chain links TRBV6-1 to TRBJ1-2; unclear D gene. The CDR3 totals 15 residues. The V gene lost 1 base and the J gene lost 5 bases, with 14 bases spanning the gap. Germline V lookup: CDR1 MNHNS, CDR2 SASEGT. CDR3 protein: CASSEGVVPTYGYTF. The CDR3 coding sequence is TGTGCCAGCAGTGAAGGAGTAGTACCGACTTATGGCTACACCTTC.

The chain combines TRBV6-6 with TRBJ1-6, with D uncertain. The CDR3 extends over 13 amino acids. Germline V gives CDR1 MNHNY, CDR2 SVGAGI (reference sequence). Trimming shortened V by 8 bases and J by 4 bases, and 9 bases separated the two germline ends. The DNA for the CDR3 is TGTGCCAGCGGCGCCGGGTATAATTCACCCCTCCACTTT. It encodes CASGAGYNSPLHF.

In this sample, this clonotype turned up many times. The gene calls are TRBV7-2 and TRBJ2-6; TRBD1 is a possible D gene (5 bases). The CDR3 has 17 residues. Trimming took off 2 bases at V and 0 bases at J, with 11 bases between the two ends. CDR1 SGHTA and CDR2 FQGNSA come from the germline V gene. The CDR3 DNA reads TGTGCCAGCAGCTTATCGGACACCTACTCTGGGGCCAACGTCCTGACTTTC. It specifies CASSLSDTYSGANVLTF.